Presented here are 8 T cell receptor beta chains from one specimen sequenced in a study of blood T cell repertoires in COVID-19. The data were produced by immunoSEQ multiplex PCR, yet TCRdb's version contains in-frame clones alone and is incomplete. The sample yields a few hundred thousand clones, more than 75% seen once. The sequencing input was PBMCs or T cells enriched from blood (not recorded which). These receptors were taken from a man under 40 with acute COVID-19.

This clone was seen at least ten times. V gene TRBV6-1 combines with J gene TRBJ2-1; TRBD2 is a possible D gene (6 bases). The CDR3 is 16 amino acids. V gave up 2 bases and J gave up 6 bases, with 17 bases separating them. Germline V lookup: CDR1 MNHNS, CDR2 SASEGT. The DNA for the CDR3 is TGTGCCAGCAGTGAATTTCAACAGATGGGGGGCAATGAGCAGTTCTTC. This translates into CASSEFQQMGGNEQFF.

The J gene is TRBJ2-5, the V gene TRBV6-2 or TRBV6-3; D might be TRBD1 (7 bases). CDR1 is MNHEY, CDR2 SVGEGT, per germline. V was trimmed by 4 bases and J by 5 bases, leaving 20 bases between them. The CDR3 contains 16 residues. The CDR3 sequence is CASSSPREGAGETQYF. As DNA, the CDR3 is TGTGCCAGCAGTTCCCCGAGAGAGGGGGCGGGGGAGACCCAGTACTTC.

The chain is built from TRBV6-5 and TRBJ1-6, with 7 bases matching TRBD1. From germline, CDR1 is MNHEY and CDR2 SVGAGI. V lost 2 bases, J lost 6 bases, and 7 bases stayed unmatched. This CDR3 spans 16 amino acids. The DNA of the CDR3 is TGTGCCAGCAGTTACCGACAGGGTAGATTTAATTCACCCCTCCACTTT. Its translation is CASSYRQGRFNSPLHF.

The table lists this clone with a count of one. The J gene is TRBJ1-3, the V gene TRBV3-1 (or the pseudogene TRBV3-2); no clear D. V was cut by 3 bases and J by 3 bases, with 15 bases left in between. CDR1 LGHDT and CDR2 YNNKEL come from the germline V gene (reference sequence). The CDR3 consists of 16 residues. CDR3 nucleotides: TGTGCCAGCAGCCACGGAGGCTCCATAGGTGGAAACACCATATATTTT. Its protein is CASSHGGSIGGNTIYF.

This sequence joins TRBV11-2 and TRBJ2-7, with D uncertain. Trimming pared 0 bases from V and 5 bases from J, leaving 5 bases between. The CDR3 runs to 12 residues. CDR1 SGHAT and CDR2 FQNNGV come from the germline V gene. CDR3 sequence reads: CASSLDTNEQYF. Written as DNA, the CDR3 is TGTGCCAGCAGCTTAGATACAAACGAGCAGTACTTC.

The chain joins TRBV19 to TRBJ1-5; 7 bases are shared with TRBD1. The CDR3 runs to 15 residues. V gave up 4 bases and J gave up 7 bases; unmatched junction bases: 10. CDR1 is LNHDA, CDR2 SQIVND, per germline (reference sequence). The CDR3 region has the DNA TGTGCCAGTAGTACCTCGGACAGGCATGGCCAGCCCCAGCATTTT. It codes for CASSTSDRHGQPQHF. Together with reference TRBV19 and TRBJ1-5, the CDR3 gives the full variable domain: DGGITQSPKYLFRKEGQNVTLSCEQNLNHDAMYWYRQDPGQGLRLIYYSQIVNDFQKGDIAEGYSVSREKKESFPLTVTSAQKNPTAFYLCASSTSDRHGQPQHFGDGTRLSIL.

The V gene is TRBV19, the J gene TRBJ2-2, with 7 bases lining up with TRBD1. The V gene end was trimmed by 5 bases and the J gene end by 2 bases; junction bases not matched to a gene: 8. Germline CDR1 LNHDA, CDR2 SQIVND (reference sequence). The CDR3 is 16 amino acids. Here the CDR3 reads CASSGYGTANTGELFF. CDR3 coding DNA: TGTGCCAGTAGTGGATACGGGACAGCTAACACCGGGGAGCTGTTTTTT.

V is TRBV5-6 and J is TRBJ2-7; 12 positions match TRBD2. Germline CDR1 is SGHDT and CDR2 is YYEEEE. The CDR3 loop spans 15 amino acids. Trimming took 4 bases from V and 2 from J; bases not matched to a gene: 4. The CDR3 is CASSRLAGGTYEQYF. DNA of the CDR3: TGTGCCAGCAGCCGGCTAGCGGGGGGGACCTACGAGCAGTACTTC.